This record concerns one T cell receptor beta chain sequence. Germline assignment: CDR1 MGHRA and CDR2 YSYEKL. The CDR3 contains 17 residues. V was clipped by 0 bases and J by 4 bases, with 18 bases between them. The sample comes from a study of blood T cell repertoires in COVID-19. Turning to the study itself: There were acute and convalescent COVID-19 samples, and they came from the United States, Italy and Spain.

Clones were read by immunoSEQ multiplex PCR, and TCRdb kept only the in-frame ones, dropping some. Of tens of thousands of clones listed, 80% to 90% are singletons. This clonotype originated in a woman aged 40-49 years with acute or convalescent COVID-19. The sample taken for sequencing was peripheral blood. V is TRBV4-1 and J is TRBJ2-5; tentative D call: TRBD2 (5 bases). The CDR3 loop is CASSQDEEARSVETQYF. CDR3 coding DNA: TGCGCCAGCAGCCAAGATGAGGAGGCCCGAAGTGTAGAGACCCAGTACTTC.